These 29 T cell receptor beta chains were sequenced from one sample in a study of a mutant IDH1 vaccine in newly diagnosed glioma. Regarding time point: week 47, end of study. Topical imiquimod was applied with each vaccine dose, which held 300 ug of mutant IDH1 20-mer peptide. Antigens for these TCRs are unknown. The assay was immunoSEQ multiplex PCR, and TCRdb's table has in-frame clones only and misses some. The profile shows some 35,000 clones, 75% of them singletons. The sequencing here drew on PBMCs, taken from a glioma patient whose treatment included an IDH1 peptide vaccine. All receptors come from a man aged 35 to 55 with glioma.

This sequence joins TRBV13 and TRBJ2-5, with TRBD2 identical over 11 bases. CDR1 is PRHDT and CDR2 is FYEKMQ in the germline V gene (reference sequence). The V segment lost 5 bases and the J segment 2 bases; nucleotides outside the gene matches: 10. The CDR3 sequence is 17 residues long. In nucleotides, the CDR3 is TGTGCCAGCAGCCCAGCCCCGGGACTAGCGGATCAAGAGACCCAGTACTTC. This encodes CASSPAPGLADQETQYF.

The chain employs TRBV6-4 and TRBJ2-6; D possibly uses TRBD1 or TRBD2 (5 bases each). V lost 4 bases to trimming and J lost 0 bases, with 13 bases between them. This CDR3 comprises 17 residues. Germline assignment: CDR1 MRHNA and CDR2 SNTAGT. CDR3 bases: TGTGCCAGCAGTGGAGGAGATGGGGGCTCTGGGGCCAACGTCCTGACTTTC. It codes for CASSGGDGGSGANVLTF.

This chain links TRBV15 with TRBJ2-2; D remains ambiguous. CDR1 and CDR2 (germline): LNHNV, YYDKDF (reference sequence). The V end was cut by 0 bases, the J end by 6 bases, with 8 bases between. The CDR3 totals 14 residues. The CDR3 region is CATSRDRGPGELFF. Written as DNA, the CDR3 is TGTGCCACCAGCAGAGATCGAGGCCCCGGGGAGCTGTTTTTT. The variable domain in full, completed from reference TRBV15 and TRBJ2-2, reads DAMVIQNPRYQVTQFGKPVTLSCSQTLNHNVMYWYQQKSSQAPKLLFHYYDKDFNNEADTPDNFQSRRPNTSFCFLDIRSPGLGDTAMYLCATSRDRGPGELFFGEGSRLTVL.

J is TRBJ2-5 and V is TRBV19; 7 bases line up with TRBD1. Germline CDR1 reads LNHDA; CDR2 reads SQIVND (reference sequence). The CDR3 sequence is 14 residues long. V shed 1 base and J 3 bases; nucleotides not matched to a gene: 2. This chain's CDR3 is CASSIGTGKETQYF. The CDR3 DNA reads as TGTGCCAGTAGTATAGGGACAGGAAAAGAGACCCAGTACTTC. Based on the CDR3 plus reference TRBV19 and TRBJ2-5, the full variable domain is DGGITQSPKYLFRKEGQNVTLSCEQNLNHDAMYWYRQDPGQGLRLIYYSQIVNDFQKGDIAEGYSVSREKKESFPLTVTSAQKNPTAFYLCASSIGTGKETQYFGPGTRLLVL.

The V gene is TRBV5-8, the J gene TRBJ2-7; 7 bases align to TRBD2. CDR1 SGHTS and CDR2 YDEGEE come from the germline V gene. V trimming: 2 bases; J trimming: 0 bases; junction bases outside the gene matches: 5. There are 15 residues in the CDR3. The CDR3 region is CASSFLGGSSYEQYF. In DNA, the CDR3 is TGTGCCAGCAGCTTCTTGGGCGGGAGCTCCTACGAGCAGTACTTC.

The chain uses TRBV19 and TRBJ1-2, with 7 bases aligning to TRBD1. J gave up 5 bases and V 3 bases, and 12 bases lay outside the gene matches. Germline CDR1 is LNHDA and CDR2 is SQIVND (reference sequence). The CDR3 spans 16 residues. The CDR3 spells CASSMRGGGAGYGYTF. In DNA form, the CDR3 reads TGTGCCAGTAGTATGAGAGGGGGCGGCGCCGGGTATGGCTACACCTTC.

The rearrangement joins TRBV7-2 to TRBJ1-4, with D unclear. V was pared by 4 bases and J by 4 bases, with 13 bases between. CDR1 is SGHTA, CDR2 FQGNSA, per germline. This CDR3 contains 15 residues. CDR3 DNA sequence: TGTGCCAGCAGCTACGCGGCCGGCAGTAATGAAAAACTGTTTTTT. This codes for CASSYAAGSNEKLFF.

The V gene is TRBV7-2, the J gene TRBJ1-1, with 9 bases aligning to TRBD1. Per the germline V gene, CDR1 is SGHTA and CDR2 is FQGNSA. The CDR3 extends over 14 amino acids. Trimming cost V 4 bases and J 5 bases; bases outside gene matches: 5. CDR3 sequence: CASSSQGARTEAFF. The CDR3, as DNA: TGTGCCAGCAGCTCACAGGGGGCGCGGACTGAAGCTTTCTTT.

There are many counts of this clone. The chain joins TRBV11-2 to TRBJ2-1; 14 positions match TRBD2. In germline, CDR1 is SGHAT, CDR2 FQNNGV. The CDR3 is 16 residues long. V was pared by 2 bases and J by 6 bases, with 3 bases of the junction left unmatched. CDR3 nucleotide sequence: TGTGCCAGCAGCTTACCCGGGACTAGCGGGGGCAATGAGCAGTTCTTC. Its translation: CASSLPGTSGGNEQFF.

The chain couples TRBV5-6 to TRBJ2-7; D remains ambiguous. Germline loops: CDR1 SGHDT, CDR2 YYEEEE. Trimming stripped 1 base from V and 2 bases from J, with 10 bases between. This CDR3 contains 14 residues. The CDR3 DNA reads as TGTGCCAGCAGCTTGTTGGGCTTGGCCTACGAGCAGTACTTC. As protein: CASSLLGLAYEQYF.

This clone was seen once. The V and J genes are TRBV5-4 and TRBJ2-1; the D gene could be TRBD1 or TRBD2 (5 bases each). The CDR3 is 15 amino acids. The ends were cut back, 4 bases at V and 2 bases at J, with 13 bases in the middle. The germline gives CDR1 SGHNT, CDR2 YYREEE (reference sequence). The CDR3 here is CASSPGTLAYNEQFF. The DNA for the CDR3 is TGTGCCAGCAGCCCGGGGACGCTGGCCTACAATGAGCAGTTCTTC.

The chain joins TRBV6-5 to TRBJ1-1; TRBD1 matches 8 bases. The CDR3 covers 13 residues. Germline assignment: CDR1 MNHEY and CDR2 SVGAGI. After removal of 6 bases from V and 4 bases from J, the junction contained 4 bases not matched to a gene. The DNA for the CDR3 is TGTGCCAGCAGCATAGACAGGGGCACTGAAGCTTTCTTT. It specifies CASSIDRGTEAFF.

V usage is TRBV19 and J usage is TRBJ1-2, with D perhaps matching TRBD1 (5 bases). Trimming pared 4 bases from V and 4 bases from J, leaving 10 bases between. This CDR3 is built from 13 residues. Germline CDR1 is LNHDA and CDR2 is SQIVND (reference sequence). CDR3 region: CASSSRGLYGYTF. CDR3 DNA sequence: TGTGCCAGTAGTAGTCGGGGACTCTATGGCTACACCTTC.

The CDR3 spells CASSYSSGGNTDTQYF. CDR3 sequence (DNA): TGCGCCAGCAGCTATTCTAGCGGGGGCAACACAGATACGCAGTATTTT. V usage is TRBV5-1 and J usage is TRBJ2-3; 10 bases align to TRBD2. Trimming removed 3 bases from V and 2 bases from J; junction bases left unmatched: 6. Per the germline V gene, CDR1 is SGHRS and CDR2 is YFSETQ. CDR3 length equals 16 residues.

The chain couples TRBV12-5 to TRBJ2-6; no clear D gene. Germline CDR1 LGHNT, CDR2 FRNRAP. This CDR3 is built from 14 residues. Between the trimmed V and J ends, which lost 7 bases and 0 bases, there was a span of 7 bases. The CDR3 DNA reads TGTGCTAGTGTTAATTCCTCTGGGGCCAACGTCCTGACTTTC. Protein sequence: CASVNSSGANVLTF.

This clone was seen just once. The V gene is TRBV28, the J gene TRBJ1-2; tentatively, D is TRBD1 (5 bases). Germline V CDR1 and CDR2: MDHEN, SYDVKM. There are 14 residues in the CDR3. Trimming took off 5 bases at V and 2 bases at J, with 12 bases between the two ends. This CDR3 reads CASSVDTRNYGYTF. The DNA of the CDR3 is TGTGCCAGCAGTGTGGACACGCGAAACTATGGCTACACCTTC.

V is TRBV18 and J is TRBJ2-5; D may be TRBD1 (6 bases). Germline values: CDR1 KGHSH, CDR2 LQKENI. V was trimmed by 6 bases and J by 1 base, leaving 12 bases between them. The CDR3 is made up of 14 amino acids. In DNA form, the CDR3 reads TGTGCCAGCTCTCTTACAGGGCTCCAAGAGACCCAGTACTTC. The encoded protein is CASSLTGLQETQYF. Supplemented by reference TRBV18 and TRBJ2-5, the full variable domain reads NAGVMQNPRHLVRRRGQEARLRCSPMKGHSHVYWYRQLPEEGLKFMVYLQKENIIDESGMPKERFSAEFPKEGPSILRIQQVVRGDSAAYFCASSLTGLQETQYFGPGTRLLVL.

This chain joins TRBV19 and TRBJ2-2; TRBD1 matches 7 bases. The V and J ends lost 6 bases and 1 base, in that order; junction bases with no gene match: 2. The CDR3 length is 14 residues. Germline V lookup: CDR1 LNHDA, CDR2 SQIVND (reference sequence). The CDR3 is CASRWDRNTGELFF. As DNA, the CDR3 is TGTGCCAGTAGGTGGGACAGGAACACCGGGGAGCTGTTTTTT.

This clone was seen only once. The chain uses TRBV11-3 and TRBJ2-2; a weak D match, TRBD1 (5 bases). Germline V lookup: CDR1 SGHNT, CDR2 YENEEA. V gave up 5 bases and J gave up 5 bases, with 9 bases separating them. This CDR3 comprises 13 residues. CDR3 in amino acids: CASSQTVTGELFF. The CDR3 DNA reads as TGTGCCAGCAGCCAGACAGTTACCGGGGAGCTGTTTTTT.

The V and J genes are TRBV7-2 and TRBJ2-1, with 9 bases identical to TRBD2. The CDR3 is made up of 16 amino acids. Germline V gene lookup returns CDR1 SGHTA and CDR2 FQGNSA. V lost 1 base to trimming and J lost 8 bases; unmatched junction nucleotides: 9. The CDR3 DNA follows: TGTGCCAGCAGCTTAGTTTCTAGCGGGATAGGGGATGAGCAGTTCTTC. Protein sequence: CASSLVSSGIGDEQFF. The full variable domain, in which reference TRBV7-2 and TRBJ2-1 provide the parts outside the CDR3, is GAGVSQSPSNKVTEKGKDVELRCDPISGHTALYWYRQSLGQGLEFLIYFQGNSAPDKSGLPSDRFSAERTGGSVSTLTIQRTQQEDSAVYLCASSLVSSGIGDEQFFGPGTRLTVL.

The J gene is TRBJ2-1, the V gene TRBV9; the D gene could be TRBD1 or TRBD2 (5 bases each). In germline, CDR1 is SGDLS, CDR2 YYNGEE. V was trimmed by 0 bases and J by 2 bases, leaving 15 bases between them. This CDR3 is built from 17 residues. Written as DNA, the CDR3 is TGTGCCAGCAGCGTAGAGAGCGGAGTGGGGCCCTACAATGAGCAGTTCTTC. Its protein product is CASSVESGVGPYNEQFF.

The CDR3 DNA sequence: TGTGCCAGCAGCCTCGTAGAGATGAACACTGAAGCTTTCTTT. Translating it yields CASSLVEMNTEAFF. The genes are TRBV7-6 and TRBJ1-1; D remains unclear. The CDR3 loop spans 14 amino acids. The ends were cut back, 5 bases at V and 0 bases at J, with 10 bases in the middle. The germline V gene encodes CDR1 SGHVS and CDR2 FNYEAQ. Based on the CDR3 plus reference TRBV7-6 and TRBJ1-1, the full variable domain is GAGVSQSPRYKVTKRGQDVALRCDPISGHVSLYWYRQALGQGPEFLTYFNYEAQQDKSGLPNDRFSAERPEGSISTLTIQRTEQRDSAMYRCASSLVEMNTEAFFGQGTRLTVV.

The V call is TRBV6-6, the J call TRBJ2-5, with 7 bases identical to TRBD1. The CDR3 length is 14 residues. Germline-derived CDR1 and CDR2 are MNHNY and SVGAGI (reference sequence). Trimming at V came to 4 bases and at J to 1 base, leaving 3 bases not matched to a gene. CDR3 amino acids: CASSLGTAQETQYF. The CDR3 DNA sequence: TGTGCCAGCAGTTTAGGGACAGCCCAAGAGACCCAGTACTTC.

CDR3 coding DNA: TGTGCCAGTAGTGCCGTTGGTCGGATATTAGACCCGGGACAGGGACACGAGCAGTACTTC. Its protein is CASSAVGRILDPGQGHEQYF. This rearrangement joins TRBV19 to TRBJ2-7; 9 bases align to TRBD1. Germline trimming cut 5 bases from V and 5 bases from J; bases unmatched to any gene: 25. Germline-derived CDR1 and CDR2 are LNHDA and SQIVND (reference sequence). The CDR3 contains 20 residues.

The J gene is TRBJ1-3, the V gene TRBV5-1; 7 nucleotides agree with TRBD1. J lost 4 bases, V lost 4 bases, and 11 bases had no gene match. The CDR3 runs 16 residues. Germline CDR1 is SGHRS and CDR2 is YFSETQ. The DNA for the CDR3 is TGCGCCAGCAGCGTGACGAGAGGGGGCCCCGGAAACACCATATATTTT. The encoded protein is CASSVTRGGPGNTIYF.

The V and J genes are TRBV16 and TRBJ2-3, with D unclear. Trimming removed 2 bases at V and 4 bases at J, with 10 bases between. Germline V gives CDR1 KGHSY, CDR2 FQNENV. The CDR3 extends over 14 amino acids. The CDR3 reads CASSQGVSADTQYF. For the CDR3, the DNA is TGTGCCAGCAGCCAAGGGGTCTCGGCAGATACGCAGTATTTT. The entire variable domain, with the rest obtained from reference TRBV16 and TRBJ2-3, is as follows: GEEVAQTPKHLVRGEGQKAKLYCAPIKGHSYVFWYQQVLKNEFKFLISFQNENVFDETGMPKERFSAKCLPNSPCSLEIQATKLEDSAVYFCASSQGVSADTQYFGPGTRLTVL.

There are a few counts of this clone. The chain carries TRBV6-5 and TRBJ1-1, with D unclear. The germline V and J ends were trimmed by 8 bases and 5 bases, with 21 bases remaining between them. Looked up from germline, CDR1 is MNHEY and CDR2 is SVGAGI. The length of the CDR3 is 15 residues. The CDR3 DNA sequence: TGTGCCAGCTACCTTCAAGGTGGTACCTGGACTGAAGCTTTCTTT. This sequence encodes CASYLQGGTWTEAFF.

The V and J genes are TRBV4-1 and TRBJ2-1, with TRBD2 matching over 8 bases. V lost 4 bases to trimming and J lost 6 bases; unmatched junction nucleotides: 2. Germline V CDR1 and CDR2: MGHRA, YSYEKL. The CDR3 sequence is 13 residues long. The CDR3 protein is CASSRGGLNEQFF. As DNA, the CDR3 is TGCGCCAGCAGCCGCGGGGGGCTCAATGAGCAGTTCTTC.

The chain has TRBV7-8 and TRBJ2-1; D possibly corresponds to TRBD1 (6 bases). Germline loops: CDR1 SGHVS, CDR2 FQNEAQ. The V and J ends lost 4 bases and 10 bases respectively, with 20 bases between them. The CDR3 length is 15 residues. CDR3 loop: CASSSWTATGREQFF. The CDR3 DNA reads TGTGCCAGCAGCTCTTGGACAGCTACCGGCAGGGAGCAGTTCTTC.